This passage covers 12 T cell receptor beta chains from one sample sequenced in a study of T cells in Graves' hyperthyroidism and ophthalmopathy. RNA transcripts yielded amplified TCR beta CDR3 regions. During a first-round RT-PCR of the TCR CDR3, the HTBI primer set was used. TCRdb reanalysed the multiplex PCR reads using MiXCR and keeps one entry per CDR3 protein. The sample has around 56,000 distinct CDR3 sequences, about 49% seen once. Sequencing input: blood. All receptors derive from a woman aged 30 to 39 with Graves' ophthalmopathy.

The CDR3 sequence is CASSLGGNTGALMNTEAFF. The CDR3 DNA reads as TGTGCCAGCAGCTTAGGCGGAAACACCGGGGCCCTCATGAACACTGAAGCTTTCTTT. The chain couples TRBV7-3 to TRBJ1-1; tentative D call: TRBD1 (5 bases). The CDR3 is made up of 19 amino acids. The V gene's germline CDR1 is SGHTA and CDR2 FQGTGA. V gave up 2 bases and J gave up 0 bases, with 22 bases separating them.

This clonotype has more than one count but fewer than ten. The chain uses TRBV27 and TRBJ1-2, with TRBD1 as a possible D gene (6 bases). CDR1 and CDR2 (germline): MNHEY, SMNVEV (reference sequence). CDR3 length: 15 amino acids. Deletions cut 7 bases from V and 4 bases from J, with 19 bases between. CDR3 coding DNA: TGTGCCAGCACAACTTCTAACGGACAGCCCTATGGCTACACCTTC. This encodes CASTTSNGQPYGYTF.

This clonotype was recorded at least ten times. The rearrangement joins TRBV20-1 to TRBJ1-6; 7 bases line up with TRBD1. Germline CDR1 DFQATT, CDR2 SNEGSKA (reference sequence). With V trimmed by 6 bases and J by 7 bases, 6 bases remained unmatched. This CDR3 comprises 13 residues. CDR3 coding DNA: TGCAGTGCCAGACAGGGAGTGAATTCACCCCTCCACTTT. Translated: CSARQGVNSPLHF.

This clonotype was found once. At one of its ends the junction is not consistent with the germline gene, which may arise from a read error. The rearrangement links TRBV7-6 to TRBJ2-1; 7 bases map to TRBD1. The CDR3 sequence is 13 residues long. From germline, CDR1 is SGHVS and CDR2 FNYEAQ. This chain's CDR3 is CAGSWTGYNEQLF. The DNA for the CDR3 is TGTGCCGGCAGCTGGACAGGTTACAATGAGCAGCTCTTC.

This clonotype was found many times. V is TRBV5-4 and J is TRBJ2-3; D unresolved. CDR3 length equals 18 residues. Germline V gives CDR1 SGHNT, CDR2 YYREEE (reference sequence). The V end was cut by 0 bases, the J end by 0 bases, with 17 bases between. CDR3 region: CASSLARPSRASTDTQYF. DNA for the CDR3: TGTGCCAGCAGCTTGGCCCGACCAAGCCGGGCTAGCACAGATACGCAGTATTTT.

With regard to this clonotype: A read error is possible here, since a much larger clone lies one base away. V usage is TRBV18 and J usage is TRBJ1-6; D is undetermined. Trimming pared 4 bases from V and 11 bases from J, leaving 9 bases between. CDR3 size: 12 residues. Germline V gene sequence: CDR1 KGHSH, CDR2 LQKENI. CDR3: CASSRDGAPLHF. The DNA of the CDR3 is TGTGCCAGCTCACGTGACGGGGCACCCCTCCACTTT.

This clonotype was seen ten or more times. This CDR3 is CASSQGWSGRQETQYF. DNA of the CDR3: TGCGCCAGCAGCCAAGGTTGGAGCGGGAGACAAGAGACCCAGTACTTC. The chain links TRBV4-1 to TRBJ2-5; 8 bases are shared with TRBD2. CDR1 is MGHRA, CDR2 YSYEKL, per germline. This CDR3 has 16 amino acids. V lost 1 base, J lost 2 bases, and 6 bases stayed unmatched.

This chain joins TRBV7-9 and TRBJ1-2; 9 bases line up with TRBD1. The CDR3 has 15 amino acids. The V segment lost 5 bases and the J segment 5 bases; nucleotides outside the gene matches: 9. Per germline, CDR1 SEHNR and CDR2 FQNEAQ (reference sequence). The CDR3, as DNA: TGTGCCAGCAGCGCCGTCACAGGGGGCATTTATGGCTACACCTTC. It specifies CASSAVTGGIYGYTF. Supplemented by reference TRBV7-9 and TRBJ1-2, the full variable domain reads DTGVSQNPRHKITKRGQNVTFRCDPISEHNRLYWYRQTLGQGPEFLTYFQNEAQLEKSRLLSDRFSAERPKGSFSTLEIQRTEQGDSAMYLCASSAVTGGIYGYTFGSGTRLTVV.

Of note for this clonotype: One end of the junction is discordant with germline, which a read error may explain. This chain links TRBV15 with TRBJ1-3; D call uncertain. CDR1 and CDR2 from the germline V gene are LNHNV and YYDKDF (reference sequence). The CDR3 spans 16 residues. The CDR3 here is CATSRDPTSSGDTTYF. In nucleotides, the CDR3 is TGTGCCACCAGCAGAGATCCTACAAGCTCTGGAGACACCACATATTTT.

This clonotype was counted many times. The chain joins TRBV11-3 to TRBJ2-7, with D uncertain. The germline V and J ends were trimmed by 0 bases and 3 bases, with 3 bases remaining between them. CDR3 size: 12 residues. Germline V gives CDR1 SGHNT, CDR2 YENEEA. The CDR3 nucleotides are TGTGCCAGCAGCTTAGATAGCTACGAGCAGTACTTC. This sequence encodes CASSLDSYEQYF.

This clonotype was counted ten times or more. CDR3 loop: CASSSASASSYEQYF. CDR3 DNA sequence: TGTGCCAGCAGTTCCGCTAGCGCCAGCTCCTACGAGCAGTACTTC. This sequence joins TRBV6-5 and TRBJ2-7; a possible D gene is TRBD2 (6 bases). This CDR3 comprises 15 residues. V lost 4 bases, J lost 0 bases, and 13 bases lay in between. Germline V gene data show CDR1 as MNHEY and CDR2 as SVGAGI.

This clonotype was recorded at least ten times. It may be a read error: a sequence one base away is much more abundant. V usage is TRBV19 and J usage is TRBJ2-7; either TRBD1 or TRBD2 may fit D (6 bases each). The CDR3 loop spans 16 amino acids. Germline values: CDR1 LNHDA, CDR2 SQIVND (reference sequence). The CDR3 DNA reads TGTACCAGTAGTATAGCTCGGGGGCGCGATTCCGACGAGCAGTACTTC. It specifies CTSSIARGRDSDEQYF.